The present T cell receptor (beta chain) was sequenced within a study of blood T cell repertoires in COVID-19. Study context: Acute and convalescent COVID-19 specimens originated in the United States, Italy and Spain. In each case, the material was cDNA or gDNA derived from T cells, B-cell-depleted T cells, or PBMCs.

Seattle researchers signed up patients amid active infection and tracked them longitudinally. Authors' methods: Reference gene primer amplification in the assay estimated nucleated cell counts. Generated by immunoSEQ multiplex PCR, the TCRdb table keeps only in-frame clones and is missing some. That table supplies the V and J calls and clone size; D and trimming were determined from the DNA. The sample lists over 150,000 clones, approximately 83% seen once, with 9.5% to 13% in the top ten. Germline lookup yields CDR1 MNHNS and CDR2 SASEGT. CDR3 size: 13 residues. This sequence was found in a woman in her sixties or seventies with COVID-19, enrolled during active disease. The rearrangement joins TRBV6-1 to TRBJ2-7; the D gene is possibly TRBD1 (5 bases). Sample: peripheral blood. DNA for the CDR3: TGTGCCAGCAGTGAAGCAAGCAGGGCCGGTATGAGGGTC. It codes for CASSEASRAGMRV.